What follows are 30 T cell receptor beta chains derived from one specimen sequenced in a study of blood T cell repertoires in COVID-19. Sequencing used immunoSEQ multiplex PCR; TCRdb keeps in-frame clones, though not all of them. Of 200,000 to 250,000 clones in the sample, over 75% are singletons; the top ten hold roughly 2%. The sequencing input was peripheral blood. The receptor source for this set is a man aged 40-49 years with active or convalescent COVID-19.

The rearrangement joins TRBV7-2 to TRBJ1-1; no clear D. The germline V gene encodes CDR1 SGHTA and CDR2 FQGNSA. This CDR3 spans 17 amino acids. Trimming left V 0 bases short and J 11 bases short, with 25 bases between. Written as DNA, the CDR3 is TGTGCCAGCAGCTTAGCGGGAACTCCCCCTAAGAGGGATGGGGCTTTCTTT. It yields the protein CASSLAGTPPKRDGAFF.

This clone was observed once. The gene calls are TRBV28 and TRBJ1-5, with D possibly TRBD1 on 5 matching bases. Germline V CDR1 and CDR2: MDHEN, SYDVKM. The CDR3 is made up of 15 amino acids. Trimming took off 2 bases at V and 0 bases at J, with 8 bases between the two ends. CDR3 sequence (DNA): TGTGCCAGCAGTTTAAACAGGCTTAGCAATCAGCCCCAGCATTTT. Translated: CASSLNRLSNQPQHF.

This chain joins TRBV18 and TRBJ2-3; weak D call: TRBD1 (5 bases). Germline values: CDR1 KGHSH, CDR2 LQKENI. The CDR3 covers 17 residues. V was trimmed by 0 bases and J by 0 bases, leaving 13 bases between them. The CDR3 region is CASSPPVMGHSTDTQYF. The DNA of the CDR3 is TGTGCCAGCTCACCACCGGTAATGGGGCATAGCACAGATACGCAGTATTTT.

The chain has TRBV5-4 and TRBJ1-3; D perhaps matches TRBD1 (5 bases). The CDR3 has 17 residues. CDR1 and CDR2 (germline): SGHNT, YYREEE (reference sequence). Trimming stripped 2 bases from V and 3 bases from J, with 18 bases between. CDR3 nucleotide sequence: TGTGCCAGCAGCTTAGAGGGAGGGGAATTAGGTGGAAACACCATATATTTT. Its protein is CASSLEGGELGGNTIYF.

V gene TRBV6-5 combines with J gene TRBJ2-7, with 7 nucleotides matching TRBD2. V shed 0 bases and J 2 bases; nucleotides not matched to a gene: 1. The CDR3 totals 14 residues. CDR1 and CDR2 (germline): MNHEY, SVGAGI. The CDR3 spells CASSYSGGTYEQYF. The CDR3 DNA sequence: TGTGCCAGCAGTTACTCGGGGGGGACCTACGAGCAGTACTTC.

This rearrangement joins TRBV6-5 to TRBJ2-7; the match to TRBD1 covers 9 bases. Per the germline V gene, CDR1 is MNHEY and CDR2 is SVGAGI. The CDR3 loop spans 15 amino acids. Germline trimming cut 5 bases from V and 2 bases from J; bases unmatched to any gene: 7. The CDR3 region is CASSPDRGGAYEQYF. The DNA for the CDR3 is TGTGCCAGCAGTCCGGACAGGGGAGGCGCCTACGAGCAGTACTTC.

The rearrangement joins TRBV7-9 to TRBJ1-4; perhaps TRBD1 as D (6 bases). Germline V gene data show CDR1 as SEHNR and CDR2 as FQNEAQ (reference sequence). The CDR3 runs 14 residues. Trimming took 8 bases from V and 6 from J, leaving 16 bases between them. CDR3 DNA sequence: TGTGCCAGCCAACCGGGACAAGAATATGAAAAACTGTTTTTT. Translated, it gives CASQPGQEYEKLFF.

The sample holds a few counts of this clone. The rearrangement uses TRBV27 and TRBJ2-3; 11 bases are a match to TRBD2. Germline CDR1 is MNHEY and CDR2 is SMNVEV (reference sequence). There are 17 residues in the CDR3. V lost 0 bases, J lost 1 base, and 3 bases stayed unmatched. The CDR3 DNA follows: TGTGCCAGCAGTTTATCAGTGACTAGCGGGGGCACAGATACGCAGTATTTT. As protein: CASSLSVTSGGTDTQYF.

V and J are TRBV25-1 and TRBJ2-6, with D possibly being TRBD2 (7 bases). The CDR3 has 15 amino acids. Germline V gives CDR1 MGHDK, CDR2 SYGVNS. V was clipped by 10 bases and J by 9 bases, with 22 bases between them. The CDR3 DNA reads TGTGCCACCTCTGGGGGGGCGGAACAGGGCAACGTCCTGACTTTC. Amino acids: CATSGGAEQGNVLTF.

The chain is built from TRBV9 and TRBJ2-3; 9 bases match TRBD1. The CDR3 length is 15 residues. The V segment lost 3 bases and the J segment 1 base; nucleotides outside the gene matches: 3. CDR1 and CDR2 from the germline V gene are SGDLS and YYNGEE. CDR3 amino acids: CASSGDRGGTDTQYF. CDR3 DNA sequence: TGTGCCAGCAGCGGCGACAGGGGGGGCACAGATACGCAGTATTTT.

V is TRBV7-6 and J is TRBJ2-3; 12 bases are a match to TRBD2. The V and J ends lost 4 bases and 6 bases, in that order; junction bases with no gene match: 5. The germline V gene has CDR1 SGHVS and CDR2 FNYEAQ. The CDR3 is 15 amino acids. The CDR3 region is CASSSLAGGPDTQYF. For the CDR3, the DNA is TGTGCCAGCAGCTCCCTAGCGGGAGGGCCTGATACGCAGTATTTT.

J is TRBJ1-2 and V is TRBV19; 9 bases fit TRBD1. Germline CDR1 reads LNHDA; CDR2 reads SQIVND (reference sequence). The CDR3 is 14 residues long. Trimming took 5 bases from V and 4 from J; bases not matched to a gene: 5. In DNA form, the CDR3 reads TGTGCCAGTAGTGAGACAGGGGGAGGCTATGGCTACACCTTC. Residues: CASSETGGGYGYTF.

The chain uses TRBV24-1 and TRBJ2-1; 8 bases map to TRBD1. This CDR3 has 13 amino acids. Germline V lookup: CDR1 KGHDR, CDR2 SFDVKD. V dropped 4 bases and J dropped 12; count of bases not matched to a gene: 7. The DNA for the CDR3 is TGTGCCACCAGTGACTTACAGGGGGGAGGGCAGTTCTTC. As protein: CATSDLQGGGQFF.

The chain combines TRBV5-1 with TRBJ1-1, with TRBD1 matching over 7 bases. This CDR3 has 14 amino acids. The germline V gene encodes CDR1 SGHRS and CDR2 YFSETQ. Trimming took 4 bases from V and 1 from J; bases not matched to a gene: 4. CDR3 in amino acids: CASSTGTANTEAFF. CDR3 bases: TGCGCCAGCAGCACCGGGACAGCGAACACTGAAGCTTTCTTT.

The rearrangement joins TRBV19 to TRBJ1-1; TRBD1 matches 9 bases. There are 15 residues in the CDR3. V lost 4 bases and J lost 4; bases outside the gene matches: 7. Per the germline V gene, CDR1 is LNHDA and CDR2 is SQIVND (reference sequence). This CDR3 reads CASSTGQGFITEAFF. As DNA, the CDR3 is TGTGCCAGTAGTACCGGACAGGGGTTCATCACTGAAGCTTTCTTT.

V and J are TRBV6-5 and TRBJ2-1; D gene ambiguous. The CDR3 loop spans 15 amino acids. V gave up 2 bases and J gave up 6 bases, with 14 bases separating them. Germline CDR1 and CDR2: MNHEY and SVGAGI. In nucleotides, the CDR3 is TGTGCCAGCAGTTACGAGGCCGGCAATCGCAATGAGCAGTTCTTC. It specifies CASSYEAGNRNEQFF.

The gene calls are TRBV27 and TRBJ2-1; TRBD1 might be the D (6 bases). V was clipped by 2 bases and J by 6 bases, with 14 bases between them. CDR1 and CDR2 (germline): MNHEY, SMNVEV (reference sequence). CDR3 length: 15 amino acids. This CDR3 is CASSLSRGPSNEQFF. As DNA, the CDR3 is TGTGCCAGCAGTTTAAGCAGGGGTCCGAGCAATGAGCAGTTCTTC.

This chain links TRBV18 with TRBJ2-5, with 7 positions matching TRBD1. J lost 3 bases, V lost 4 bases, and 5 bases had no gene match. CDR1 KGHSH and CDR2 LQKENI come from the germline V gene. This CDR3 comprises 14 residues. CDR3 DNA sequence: TGTGCCAGCTCACACGGGACAGTTGAAGAGACCCAGTACTTC. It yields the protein CASSHGTVEETQYF.

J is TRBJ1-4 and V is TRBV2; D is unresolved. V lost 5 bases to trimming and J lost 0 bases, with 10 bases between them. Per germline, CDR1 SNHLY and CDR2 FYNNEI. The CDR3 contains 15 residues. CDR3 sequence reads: CASSNRGSTNEKLFF. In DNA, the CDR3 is TGTGCCAGCAGTAACCGCGGATCAACTAATGAAAAACTGTTTTTT.

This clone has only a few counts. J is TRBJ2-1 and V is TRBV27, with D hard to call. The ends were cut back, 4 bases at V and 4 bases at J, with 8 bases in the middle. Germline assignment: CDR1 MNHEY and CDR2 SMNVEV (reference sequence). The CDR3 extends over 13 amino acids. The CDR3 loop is CASSSTEYNEQFF. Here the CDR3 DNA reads TGTGCCAGCAGTTCCACAGAGTACAATGAGCAGTTCTTC.

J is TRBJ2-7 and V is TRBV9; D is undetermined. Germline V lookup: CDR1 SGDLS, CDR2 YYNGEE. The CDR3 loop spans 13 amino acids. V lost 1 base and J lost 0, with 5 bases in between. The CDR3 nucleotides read TGTGCCAGCAGCGTATCCAGCTCCTACGAGCAGTACTTC. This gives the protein CASSVSSSYEQYF.

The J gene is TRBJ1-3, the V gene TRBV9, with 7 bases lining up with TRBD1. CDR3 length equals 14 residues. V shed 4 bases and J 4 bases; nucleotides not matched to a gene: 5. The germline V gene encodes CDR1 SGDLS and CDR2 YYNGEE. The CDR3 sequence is CASSTRDRGNTIYF. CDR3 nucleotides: TGTGCCAGCAGCACGCGGGACAGAGGAAACACCATATATTTT.

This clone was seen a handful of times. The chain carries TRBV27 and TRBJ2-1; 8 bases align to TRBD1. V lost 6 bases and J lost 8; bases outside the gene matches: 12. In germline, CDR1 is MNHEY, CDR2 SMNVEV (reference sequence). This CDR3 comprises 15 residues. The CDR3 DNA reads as TGTGCCAGCAGCACCCGGACAGGGATACAGGATGAGCAGTTCTTC. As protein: CASSTRTGIQDEQFF.

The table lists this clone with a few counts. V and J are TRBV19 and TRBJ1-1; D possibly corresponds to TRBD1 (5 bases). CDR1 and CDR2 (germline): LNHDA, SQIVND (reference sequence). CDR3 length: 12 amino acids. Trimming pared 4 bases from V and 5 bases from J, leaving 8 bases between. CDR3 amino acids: CASSNGGTEAFF. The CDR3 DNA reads TGTGCCAGTAGTAACGGGGGGACTGAAGCTTTCTTT.

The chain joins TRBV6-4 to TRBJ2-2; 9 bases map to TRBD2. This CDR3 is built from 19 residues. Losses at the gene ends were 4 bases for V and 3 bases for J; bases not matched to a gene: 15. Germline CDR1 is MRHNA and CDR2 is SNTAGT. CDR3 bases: TGTGCCAGCAGTGGAAACGGGACTAGCAAAAGGTACTACACCGGGGAGCTGTTTTTT. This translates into CASSGNGTSKRYYTGELFF.

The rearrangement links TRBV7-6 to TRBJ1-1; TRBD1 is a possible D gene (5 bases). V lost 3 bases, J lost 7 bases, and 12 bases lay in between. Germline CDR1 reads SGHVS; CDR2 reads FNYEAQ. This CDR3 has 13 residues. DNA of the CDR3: TGTGCCAGCAGCTTCGGGCAGGGCGGTGAAGCTTTCTTT. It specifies CASSFGQGGEAFF.

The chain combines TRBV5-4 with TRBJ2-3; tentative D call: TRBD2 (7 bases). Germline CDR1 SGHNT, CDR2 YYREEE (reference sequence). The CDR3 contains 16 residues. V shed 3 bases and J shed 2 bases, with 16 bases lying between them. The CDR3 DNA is TGTGCCAGCAGCTCCGGGGGCGGGAGTTACACAGATACGCAGTATTTT. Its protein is CASSSGGGSYTDTQYF.

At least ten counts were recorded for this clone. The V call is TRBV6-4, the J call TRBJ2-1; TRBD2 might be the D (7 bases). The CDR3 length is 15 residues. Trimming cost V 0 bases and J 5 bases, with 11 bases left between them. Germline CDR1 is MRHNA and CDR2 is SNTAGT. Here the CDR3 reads CASSDSVGGHNEQFF. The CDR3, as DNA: TGTGCCAGCAGTGACTCGGTGGGGGGGCACAATGAGCAGTTCTTC.

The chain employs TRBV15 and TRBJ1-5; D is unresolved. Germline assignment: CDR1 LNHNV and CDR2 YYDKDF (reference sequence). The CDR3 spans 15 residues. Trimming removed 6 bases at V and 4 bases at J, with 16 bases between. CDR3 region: CATSSLMGGNQPQHF. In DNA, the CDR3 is TGTGCCACCAGTTCACTTATGGGAGGGAATCAGCCCCAGCATTTT.

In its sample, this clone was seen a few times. The CDR3 bases are TGCAGCGTTGAAGGGGGTTCGGGACACGGAATAGACGAGCAGTACTTC. It codes for CSVEGGSGHGIDEQYF. The rearrangement links TRBV29-1 to TRBJ2-7, with D maybe TRBD1 (6 bases). Germline values: CDR1 SQVTM, CDR2 ANQGSEA. Trimming took 1 base from V and 5 from J, leaving 21 bases between them. The CDR3 has 16 amino acids.